This record looks at one T cell receptor (beta chain) sequence and its context. The antigen this receptor binds is unknown. The record has no base qualities; no much larger clone is one base away. Participants in the prospective study were enrolled through a virtual design, were aged about 18 to 90 years, and lived in fewer than 30 United States geographic areas. In the prospective study, cohorts were assigned on the basis of participant-reported clinical history obtained from a screening survey and a study questionnaire. Exposed participants were defined as having been in contact with someone with a PCR-confirmed or clinician-diagnosed COVID-19 case within 2 weeks of study entry. In the prospective study, whole blood, serum and a nasopharyngeal or oropharyngeal swab were collected from each participant by mobile phlebotomists. Prospective study participants could optionally give additional blood draws and questionnaires over an approximately two-month period. Before DNA extraction, prospective study blood samples were shipped either frozen or at room temperature.

This record comes from a study of blood T cell repertoires in COVID-19 (TCRdb year 2020). With regard to the full study: Samples covering the acute and convalescent phases of COVID-19 were provided by collaborators in the United States, Italy and Spain. The prospective study material was composed of cDNA or gDNA derived from T cells, B-cell-depleted T cells, or PBMCs. Deeply sampled blood TCRbeta repertoires from subjects exposed to, actively infected with, or recovered from COVID-19 were included in the dataset. A freely available public database, intended as a resource for researchers studying the immune response to SARS-CoV-2, is where the repertoires were released. Samples came from the ongoing ImmuneRACE study (first 160 participants) plus 1,254 subjects from 6 global collaborators. The sample metadata nearly always contained a de-identified subject ID, COVID-19 status, age in years and sex. Where available, HLA class I and class II types were taken from metadata supplied by the sample provider and were not determined by assay-based typing. The study at large found these results: Clinical and demographic metadata were provided uncurated, with the amount varying by source and participant.

The CDR3, from cysteine to phenylalanine, totals 14 residues. The entry retains the CDR3 DNA only, 42 bases that are in frame from base 1. V was cut back by 8 bases and J by 3 bases, leaving a gap of 17 bases between them. CDR1 LNHDA and CDR2 SQIVND were looked up in the germline V gene (reference sequence). TCRbeta CDR3 regions were amplified from genomic DNA using the immunoSEQ Assay, a bias-controlled multiplex PCR. The original pipeline was this. The number of nucleated cells in each sample was estimated from the amplification of reference gene primers within the assay. To quantify the absolute abundance of each unique TCRbeta CDR3 rearrangement, sequence reads were collapsed and filtered. For each sample, productive Simpson clonality was calculated by taking the square root of Simpson's diversity index across productive rearrangements. TCRdb carries this immuneACCESS record with in-frame sequences only. Its versions omit some clonotypes, under half of them owing to an unresolved V gene in the studies checked, with the rest unexplained. V, J and clone size are taken as reported in that table, and D and trimming were inferred from the DNA itself. The sample table shows fewer than 300,000 clones, and 82% are seen once. The ten largest clones capture roughly 4.7% of the sample.

The specimen was PBMCs or T cells enriched from blood (not recorded which). The chain couples TRBV19 to TRBJ2-7; tentative D gene TRBD2, with 5 bases matching. The receptor was derived from a man aged 35 to 55 who had been exposed to COVID-19. CDR3 reads: CASGSLRGNYEQYF. The base sequence is TGTGCCAGTGGGTCCCTTCGGGGAAACTACGAGCAGTACTTC.